The entry below gives a single T cell receptor (beta chain) sequence along with its context. Germline trimming cut 6 bases from V and 9 bases from J; bases unmatched to any gene: 14. Germline CDR1 is MNHEY and CDR2 is SMNVEV (reference sequence). This CDR3 contains 16 residues. Measured with immunoSEQ multiplex PCR; TCRdb has only the in-frame clones, and not every one. Among roughly 330,000 clones listed, around 83% were seen once. The data originate from a study of blood T cell repertoires in COVID-19. The rearrangement links TRBV27 to TRBJ2-1, with 10 positions matching TRBD2. The TCR comes from a woman between 50 and 59 years old with acute or convalescent COVID-19. Sequencing was performed on peripheral blood. CDR3 loop: CASRSSPSGGVGEQFF. As DNA, the CDR3 is TGTGCCAGCAGATCCTCTCCCAGCGGGGGGGTGGGTGAGCAGTTCTTC.